These T cell receptor beta chains were read from a single sample in a study of OX40 agonist ivuxolimab in advanced cancers. Profiled with immunoSEQ multiplex PCR; TCRdb holds only in-frame clones, not every one. The sample has about 60,000 clones; nearly 90% are singletons. The sample in question was CD4+ or CD8+ T cells sorted from blood, obtained in a trial of the OX40 agonist ivuxolimab. The source is an adult with an advanced solid tumor such as melanoma, head and neck, liver or kidney cancer. The CDR3 runs from the conserved cysteine through the conserved F or W. Each record gives: D gene, J gene, V gene, clone size, CDR3 length, CDR3 DNA, CDR3 protein. D genes are given only for firm matches. Clone size is not always given. Where it is, it says once, few, many or a class for expanded clones.

NA | TRBJ2-1 | TRBV27 | NA | 12 | TGTGCCAGCAGTTTTGGCGGTAATGAGCAGTTCTTC | CASSFGGNEQFF
NA | TRBJ2-5 | TRBV7-8 | NA | 14 | TGTGCCAGCAGCTTAGTCCCGGGGCAAGAGACCCAGTACTTC | CASSLVPGQETQYF
TRBD2 | TRBJ2-1 | TRBV14 | NA | 18 | TGTGCCAGCAGCCGACGGCTAGCGGGAAAGAGCTCCTACAATGAGCAGTTCTTC | CASSRRLAGKSSYNEQFF
TRBD1 | TRBJ1-2 | TRBV7-9 | NA | 13 | TGTGCCAGCAGCTTATACAGGGGGGAAGGCTACACCTTC | CASSLYRGEGYTF
TRBD1 | TRBJ2-7 | TRBV19 | NA | 14 | TGTGCCAGTAGCAGGTCAGGGGGCAACTACGAGCAGTACTTC | CASSRSGGNYEQYF
TRBD1 | TRBJ1-5 | TRBV19 | NA | 16 | TGTGCCAGTAGTCGAACCGGGACAGGAAATCGTGAGCCCCAGCATTTT | CASSRTGTGNREPQHF
TRBD2 | TRBJ2-5 | TRBV11-2 | NA | 16 | TGTGCCAGCAGCTCGGGACTAGCGGGGTTTCAAGAGACCCAGTACTTC | CASSSGLAGFQETQYF
TRBD1 | TRBJ2-1 | TRBV11-2 | once | 15 | TGTGCCAGCAGCTTATTTAGGGGGCCGAACAATGAGCAGTTCTTC | CASSLFRGPNNEQFF
TRBD1 | TRBJ1-2 | TRBV6-6 | NA | 13 | TGTGCCAGCAGTCCGGGACAGGGACATGGCTACACCTTC | CASSPGQGHGYTF
NA | TRBJ2-1 | TRBV15 | NA | 14 | TGTGCCACCAGCAGAGATCGGGGTTACAATGAGCAGTTCTTC | CATSRDRGYNEQFF
TRBD2 | TRBJ2-5 | TRBV10-1 | NA | 18 | TGCGCCAGCAGTGGCCTGCCGGGACTAGCGGGAGAGCAAGAGACCCAGTACTTC | CASSGLPGLAGEQETQYF
TRBD2 | TRBJ2-7 | TRBV11-2 | NA | 13 | TGTGCCAGCAGCCTCCTAGCGGGATACGAGCAGTACTTC | CASSLLAGYEQYF
NA | TRBJ2-1 | TRBV27 | NA | 13 | TGTGCCAGCAGTTTCGGCTCTGGGGGGGAGCAGTTCTTC | CASSFGSGGEQFF
TRBD1 | TRBJ2-2 | TRBV2 | NA | 14 | TGTGCCAGCAGCGGACAGGGGGGTACCGGGGAGCTGTTTTTT | CASSGQGGTGELFF
NA | TRBJ2-1 | TRBV25-1 | NA | 13 | TGTGCCAGCGAGGCCCCGCACCCGTATGAGCAGTTCTTC | CASEAPHPYEQFF
NA | TRBJ1-1 | TRBV9 | NA | 13 | TGTGCCAGCAGCGGCACCGCCCCGGGTGAAGCTTTCTTT | CASSGTAPGEAFF
NA | TRBJ2-3 | TRBV4-3 | NA | 14 | TGCGCCAGCAGCCAAGATGAGTGGGGGGATACGCAGTATTTT | CASSQDEWGDTQYF
TRBD1 | TRBJ1-3 | TRBV28 | NA | 14 | TGTGCCAGCAGCCAGGGGGACTCTGGAAACACCATATATTTT | CASSQGDSGNTIYF
NA | TRBJ2-7 | TRBV11-2 | NA | 14 | TGTGCCAGCAGCTTAGTGGACCGGGCCCGGGAGCAGTACTTC | CASSLVDRAREQYF
TRBD1 | TRBJ1-1 | TRBV5-5 | NA | 15 | TGTGCCAGCAGCCCGCGGACAGGACTAAGCACTGAAGCTTTCTTT | CASSPRTGLSTEAFF
TRBD1 | TRBJ1-1 | TRBV7-2 | NA | 13 | TGTGCCAGCAGCTTAGTCCCGGACAGGGAAGCTTTCTTT | CASSLVPDREAFF
NA | TRBJ2-7 | TRBV6-6 | NA | 11 | TGTGCCAGCAGTTACAACTACGAGCAGTACTTC | CASSYNYEQYF
NA | TRBJ1-1 | TRBV5-4 | NA | 13 | TGTGCCAGCAGCTTGGGGAGGGGCACTGAAGCTTTCTTT | CASSLGRGTEAFF
TRBD1 | TRBJ2-1 | TRBV29-1 | NA | 13 | TGCAGCGTTCCTGGACAGGTCTACAATGAGCAGTTCTTC | CSVPGQVYNEQFF
NA | TRBJ2-7 | TRBV14 | NA | 15 | TGTGCCAGCAGCCAAGGGGCCGCCCGAGACTACGAGCAGTACTTC | CASSQGAARDYEQYF
TRBD1 | TRBJ1-5 | TRBV28 | NA | 13 | TGTGCCAGCGGGACAGGCAGAAATCAGCCCCAGCATTTT | CASGTGRNQPQHF
TRBD1 | TRBJ1-5 | TRBV4-1 | few | 15 | TGCGCCAGCAGCTCACCGGGACAGGAGGCCCAGCCCCAGCATTTT | CASSSPGQEAQPQHF
NA | TRBJ2-5 | TRBV25-1 | NA | 13 | TGTGCCAGCAGTGAACTAGGATGGGAGACCCAGTACTTC | CASSELGWETQYF
NA | TRBJ1-1 | TRBV6-4 | NA | 13 | TGTGCCAGCAGCGAGGCGCGGTACACTGAAGCTTTCTTT | CASSEARYTEAFF
NA | TRBJ2-6 | TRBV5-6 | few | 17 | TGTGCCAGCAGCTTGTCCGTCCTACTCTCTGGGGCCAACGTCCTGACTTTC | CASSLSVLLSGANVLTF
NA | TRBJ2-4 | TRBV30 | NA | 15 | TGTGCCTGCCAACCCGGTGGGATAGCCAAAAACATTCAGTACTTC | CACQPGGIAKNIQYF
NA | TRBJ2-3 | TRBV5-1 | NA | 14 | TGCGCCAGCAGCTTGAGGTCCTCCGACGATACGCAGTATTTT | CASSLRSSDDTQYF
NA | TRBJ2-1 | TRBV4-2 | NA | 12 | TGTGCCAGCAGCCAGGGCGCAAATGAGCAGTTCTTC | CASSQGANEQFF
NA | TRBJ2-2 | TRBV9 | NA | 17 | TGTGCCAGCAGCGACCCTTCCCGGGACATTAACACCGGGGAGCTGTTTTTT | CASSDPSRDINTGELFF
TRBD2 | TRBJ2-1 | TRBV10-1 | NA | 17 | TGCGCCAGCAGTGAGACTAGCGGGAGGAGCTCCTACAATGAGCAGTTCTTC | CASSETSGRSSYNEQFF
NA | TRBJ1-2 | TRBV5-8 | NA | 15 | TGTGCCAGCAGCCGAAGCGGGGGCACTAACTATGGCTACACCTTC | CASSRSGGTNYGYTF
NA | TRBJ1-1 | TRBV4-1 | NA | 13 | TGCGCCAGCAGCCAGTTCGGGACAACTGAAGCTTTCTTT | CASSQFGTTEAFF
NA | TRBJ1-1 | TRBV28 | NA | 15 | TGTGCCAGCAGTTTCCCTAAGGACAGTAGGACTGAAGCTTTCTTT | CASSFPKDSRTEAFF
NA | TRBJ1-1 | TRBV29-1 | few | 14 | TGCAGCGTTGCGCGGGATATCAGGGACACTGAAGCTTTCTTT | CSVARDIRDTEAFF
NA | TRBJ2-1 | TRBV11-2 | NA | 15 | TGTGCCAGCAGCTTAGAACCAGGGTTTTCTGCTGAGCAGTTCTTC | CASSLEPGFSAEQFF
TRBD1 | TRBJ2-2 | TRBV28 | NA | 15 | TGTGCCAGCAGCCGGGGACAGGGGTGGACCGGGGAGCTGTTTTTT | CASSRGQGWTGELFF
TRBD2 | TRBJ2-1 | TRBV6-1 | once | 14 | TGTGCCAGCAGTATCTCTAGCGGCCTCGGGGAGCAGTTCTTC | CASSISSGLGEQFF
NA | TRBJ2-3 | TRBV7-6 | NA | 17 | TGTGCCAGCAGCTTAGGATCAGATGGCCTCAGCACAGATACGCAGTATTTT | CASSLGSDGLSTDTQYF
TRBD2 | TRBJ2-7 | TRBV4-1 | NA | 18 | TGCGCCAGCAGCCAACCCTGGGGCACTAGCGGAACCCCCTACGAGCAGTACTTC | CASSQPWGTSGTPYEQYF
TRBD1 | TRBJ2-3 | TRBV29-1 | NA | 15 | TGCAGCGTTTGCTCCCGGGACAGGGGTACAGATACGCAGTATTTT | CSVCSRDRGTDTQYF
NA | TRBJ2-6 | TRBV7-9 | NA | 14 | TGTGCCAGCAGCTTAGGGGCACCGAGCAACGTCCTGACTTTC | CASSLGAPSNVLTF
TRBD2 | TRBJ2-1 | TRBV9 | NA | 16 | TGTGCCAGCAGCGTCTTTAGCGGGAGCTCCTACAATGAGCAGTTCTTC | CASSVFSGSSYNEQFF
NA | TRBJ2-2 | TRBV27 | NA | 20 | TGTGCCAGCAGTTTATCGTTTGGGGGATTGTGGCAGCCGAGGTCCGGGGAGCTGTTTTTT | CASSLSFGGLWQPRSGELFF
NA | TRBJ2-7 | TRBV2 | once | 14 | TGTGCCAGCAGTTACCTCTCGGGGTCCTACGAGCAGTACTTC | CASSYLSGSYEQYF
NA | TRBJ1-2 | TRBV5-6 | NA | 15 | TGTGCCAGCAGCCACGGCTCGTCTGGGATTGATGGCTACACCTTC | CASSHGSSGIDGYTF
NA | TRBJ2-3 | TRBV9 | NA | 14 | TGTGCCAGCAGCGTAGCTACACTCTCGGATACGCAGTATTTT | CASSVATLSDTQYF
NA | TRBJ2-7 | TRBV5-4 | few | 11 | TGTGCCAGCAGCTTGGGTCTCGAGCAGTACTTC | CASSLGLEQYF
NA | TRBJ1-3 | TRBV13 | NA | 13 | TGTGCCAGCAGCTTTCGGTCAGGAAACACCATATATTTT | CASSFRSGNTIYF
NA | TRBJ1-5 | TRBV4-1 | few | 14 | TGCGCCAGCAGCCCCTACAAAGGCGGTCAGCCCCAGCATTTT | CASSPYKGGQPQHF
TRBD2 | TRBJ2-5 | TRBV11-2 | NA | 17 | TGTGCCAGCAGCTTAGGAGTGCTAGCGGGAGGGCGGGAGACCCAGTACTTC | CASSLGVLAGGRETQYF
TRBD1 | TRBJ1-5 | TRBV5-8 | NA | 19 | TGTGCCAGCAGCTTGGAACCCGGGACAGGGGAAAATAGCAATCAGCCCCAGCATTTT | CASSLEPGTGENSNQPQHF
NA | TRBJ2-7 | TRBV6-6 | NA | 15 | TGTGCCGGACACCCTCGTAGACGGGGGTTGTACGAGCAGTACTTC | CAGHPRRRGLYEQYF